Each of the 19 T cell receptor beta chains below was sequenced from the same sample in a study of blood T cell repertoires in COVID-19. Profiling relied on immunoSEQ multiplex PCR, and the TCRdb table lists in-frame clones only, not all of them. The table shows over 200,000 clones, with 70% to 90% occurring only once. Sequencing used PBMCs or T cells enriched from blood (not recorded which). The receptors here all came from a man aged 25-45 years who had recovered from COVID-19.

The J gene is TRBJ2-7, the V gene TRBV3-1 (or the pseudogene TRBV3-2); D is undetermined. The length of the CDR3 is 12 residues. Germline lookup yields CDR1 LGHDT and CDR2 YNNKEL (reference sequence). With 2 bases removed from V and 3 bases from J, the gap between germline ends came to 5 bases. The CDR3 sequence: CASSQFHYEQYF. CDR3 bases: TGTGCCAGCAGCCAATTCCACTACGAGCAGTACTTC.

This sequence joins TRBV19 and TRBJ1-2, with D uncertain. This CDR3 spans 18 amino acids. The germline V and J ends were trimmed by 3 bases and 4 bases, with 24 bases remaining between them. CDR1 is LNHDA and CDR2 is SQIVND in the germline V gene (reference sequence). CDR3 loop: CASSISSPNPSRVYGYTF. The CDR3 coding sequence is TGTGCCAGTAGTATCTCGTCACCCAACCCCTCGAGGGTCTATGGCTACACCTTC.

The rearrangement joins TRBV6-1 to TRBJ1-5, with a tentative D call TRBD1 (5 bases). V lost 3 bases and J lost 0, with 15 bases in between. The CDR3 runs to 17 residues. Germline V CDR1 and CDR2: MNHNS, SASEGT. The CDR3 region is CASSDNLAGPSNQPQHF. CDR3 sequence (DNA): TGTGCCAGCAGTGATAATCTAGCGGGACCTAGCAATCAGCCCCAGCATTTT.

The chain combines TRBV11-2 with TRBJ1-1, with unresolved D. V lost 9 bases, J lost 5 bases, and 22 bases lay in between. The CDR3 covers 15 residues. Germline CDR1 SGHAT, CDR2 FQNNGV. The chain's CDR3 is CASTDPAIEGTEAFF. DNA for the CDR3: TGTGCCAGTACCGATCCAGCGATAGAGGGAACTGAAGCTTTCTTT. The variable domain in full, completed from reference TRBV11-2 and TRBJ1-1, reads EAGVAQSPRYKIIEKRQSVAFWCNPISGHATLYWYQQILGQGPKLLIQFQNNGVVDDSQLPKDRFSAERLKGVDSTLKIQPAKLEDSAVYLCASTDPAIEGTEAFFGQGTRLTVV.

The chain uses TRBV6-6 and TRBJ2-3, with 11 bases that match TRBD2. The V gene's germline CDR1 is MNHNY and CDR2 SVGAGI (reference sequence). This CDR3 comprises 17 residues. V shed 5 bases and J 3 bases; nucleotides not matched to a gene: 10. The CDR3 DNA reads as TGTGCCAGCAGTCCCATAGCGGGAGGGCCGGGGACAGATACGCAGTATTTT. Its translation: CASSPIAGGPGTDTQYF.

The rearrangement uses TRBV20-1 and TRBJ1-3; 10 nucleotides line up with TRBD1. V was pared by 3 bases and J by 3 bases, with 8 bases of the junction left unmatched. In germline, CDR1 is DFQATT, CDR2 SNEGSKA (reference sequence). This CDR3 contains 16 residues. The CDR3 loop reads CSASLPGQGYGNTIYF. The DNA for the CDR3 is TGCAGTGCTAGTTTACCGGGACAGGGGTATGGAAACACCATATATTTT.

This clone appeared once. The chain is built from TRBV7-9 and TRBJ2-7; 8 bases are shared with TRBD1. V lost 4 bases, J lost 6 bases, and 11 bases stayed unmatched. Germline-derived CDR1 and CDR2 are SEHNR and FQNEAQ (reference sequence). The CDR3 is 15 amino acids. The CDR3 here is CASSSQWSGGGEQYF. The CDR3 coding sequence is TGTGCCAGCAGCTCGCAATGGTCAGGGGGCGGCGAGCAGTACTTC.

CDR3 DNA: TGCAGCGTCGGCCTCGACAGCAAGTATGGCTACACCTTC. As protein: CSVGLDSKYGYTF. The chain has TRBV29-1 and TRBJ1-2; the D gene is possibly TRBD1 (5 bases). CDR3 length: 13 residues. Germline V lookup: CDR1 SQVTM, CDR2 ANQGSEA. Trimming took off 6 bases at V and 5 bases at J, with 16 bases between the two ends.

In nucleotides, the CDR3 is TGTGCCAGCAGTGCGGACGGGGGGGACAATCAGCCCCAGCATTTT. It codes for CASSADGGDNQPQHF. The chain uses TRBV2 and TRBJ1-5; TRBD1 is a possible D gene (5 bases). Deletions cut 4 bases from V and 3 bases from J, with 13 bases between. The CDR3 runs 15 residues. CDR1 and CDR2 (germline): SNHLY, FYNNEI.

The chain combines TRBV28 with TRBJ1-4, with 7 bases that match TRBD1. Germline lookup yields CDR1 MDHEN and CDR2 SYDVKM. CDR3 size: 16 residues. V lost 7 bases, J lost 5 bases, and 13 bases stayed unmatched. CDR3 DNA sequence: TGTGCCAGCAACGAGGTGTGGGACAGTGAGAATGAAAAACTGTTTTTT. Amino acids: CASNEVWDSENEKLFF.

The CDR3 region is CASSLEPGSGYTF. Here the CDR3 DNA reads TGTGCCAGCAGCCTCGAACCGGGGAGCGGCTACACCTTC. The chain has TRBV7-2 and TRBJ1-2; D ambiguous. This CDR3 region has 13 residues. Germline assignment: CDR1 SGHTA and CDR2 FQGNSA. The V gene lost 5 bases and the J gene lost 8 bases, with 15 bases spanning the gap.

V is TRBV5-4 and J is TRBJ2-1; D is unresolved. V was trimmed by 3 bases and J by 5 bases, leaving 3 bases between them. Germline V CDR1 and CDR2: SGHNT, YYREEE (reference sequence). The CDR3 is made up of 11 amino acids. This CDR3 is CASSYNNEQFF. The CDR3 DNA is TGTGCCAGCAGCTACAACAATGAGCAGTTCTTC.

Concerning this clone: At the DNA level, this CDR3 is encoded by other sequences in the same sample as well. The chain employs TRBV5-1 and TRBJ2-7; 8 bases are a match to TRBD1. J was trimmed by 2 bases and V by 1 base; bases with no gene match: 2. The V gene's germline CDR1 is SGHRS and CDR2 YFSETQ. This CDR3 is 14 amino acids long. This CDR3 is CASSLLQGAYEQYF. CDR3 nucleotide sequence: TGCGCCAGCAGCTTGTTACAGGGGGCCTACGAGCAGTACTTC.

This clone occurred a few times. The CDR3 spells CASSPAYTGQWGTEAFF. The DNA of the CDR3 is TGTGCCAGCAGCCCCGCATACACGGGACAGTGGGGCACTGAAGCTTTCTTT. This rearrangement joins TRBV3-1 (or the pseudogene TRBV3-2) to TRBJ1-1, with 7 bases fitting TRBD1. The V gene end was trimmed by 4 bases and the J gene end by 4 bases; junction bases not matched to a gene: 15. The CDR3 loop spans 17 amino acids. The germline V gene has CDR1 LGHDT and CDR2 YNNKEL (reference sequence).

The chain carries TRBV19 and TRBJ2-1; maybe TRBD2 (6 bases). The germline V gene encodes CDR1 LNHDA and CDR2 SQIVND (reference sequence). Deletions cut 1 base from V and 0 bases from J, with 10 bases between. There are 16 residues in the CDR3. CDR3 DNA sequence: TGTGCCAGTAGTATAGGTGAAGCGGGCTCCTACAATGAGCAGTTCTTC. Translating it yields CASSIGEAGSYNEQFF.

This chain joins TRBV12-5 and TRBJ2-3; D not resolved. Germline CDR1 reads LGHNT; CDR2 reads FRNRAP. V dropped 3 bases and J dropped 4 bases, with 17 bases sitting between them. The CDR3 length is 16 residues. As DNA, the CDR3 is TGTGCTAGTGGTTTAGGCGGATCATTTACCGCAGATACGCAGTATTTT. It specifies CASGLGGSFTADTQYF.

This sequence joins TRBV28 and TRBJ1-1; 9 bases align to TRBD1. CDR1 and CDR2 (germline): MDHEN, SYDVKM. The CDR3 totals 15 residues. V shed 4 bases and J 1 base; nucleotides not matched to a gene: 4. CDR3 protein: CASSSPGQGNTEAFF. The CDR3, as DNA: TGTGCCAGCAGTTCGCCGGGACAGGGGAACACTGAAGCTTTCTTT.

This chain links TRBV4-1 with TRBJ1-2, with D unclear. The CDR3 sequence is 15 residues long. Trimming pared 3 bases from V and 4 bases from J, leaving 15 bases between. Germline assignment: CDR1 MGHRA and CDR2 YSYEKL. CDR3 region: CASSQELRETYGYTF. CDR3 nucleotides: TGCGCCAGCAGCCAGGAGTTAAGGGAGACCTATGGCTACACCTTC.

The genes are TRBV4-2 and TRBJ2-2, with 12 bases aligning to TRBD2. This CDR3 has 18 residues. With V trimmed by 1 base and J by 0 bases, 3 bases remained unmatched. Per germline, CDR1 LGHNA and CDR2 YNFKEQ. The DNA for the CDR3 is TGTGCCAGCAGCCAAGGGACTAGCGGGACCGCGAACACCGGGGAGCTGTTTTTT. Its translation is CASSQGTSGTANTGELFF.